These 6 T cell receptor beta chains were all obtained from the same sample, sequenced in a study of shared clonotypes between healthy human individuals (dated by TCRdb to 2018 to 2020). Library construction relied on the immunoSEQ multiplex PCR assay. The clones in this table, taken by TCRdb from immuneACCESS, are in-frame only. Not every clone is retained; where verified, under half of the shortfall comes from an unresolved V gene, and the cause of the rest is unknown. In all, the sample holds fewer than 2.5 million clones, and 93% of those were seen once. The ten largest clones take up about 0.39% of the sample. The sequencing input was naive CD4+ T cells from PBMCs. Read against the paper, the sample's cell subset or site label means: CD45RA+ positively selected. Receptors originate from a man younger than 35 in good health. Some clones in this sample may be carry-over from other donors' samples.

The rearrangement links TRBV11-2 to TRBJ2-4; no clear D. Germline CDR1 SGHAT, CDR2 FQNNGV. The V gene lost 1 base and the J gene lost 0 bases, with 10 bases spanning the gap. The CDR3 is made up of 16 amino acids. The CDR3 DNA reads TGTGCCAGCAGCTTAGTAACGACGCTAGCCAAAAACATTCAGTACTTC. Protein product: CASSLVTTLAKNIQYF.

This sequence joins TRBV10-1 and TRBJ2-1; no clear D. Germline loops: CDR1 WNHNN, CDR2 SYGVQD (reference sequence). CDR3 length equals 14 residues. V lost 8 bases to trimming and J lost 7 bases, with 18 bases between them. The CDR3 sequence: CASVTGPLRNEQFF. DNA of the CDR3: TGCGCCAGCGTTACCGGGCCCCTTAGGAATGAGCAGTTCTTC.

This chain joins TRBV11-2 and TRBJ2-7, with a weak D call TRBD2 (5 bases). The CDR3 sequence is 11 residues long. The ends were cut back, 8 bases at V and 3 bases at J, with 8 bases in the middle. Germline V gene lookup returns CDR1 SGHAT and CDR2 FQNNGV. The CDR3 DNA sequence: TGTGCCAGCGCCCGGGGCTACGAGCAGTACTTC. Translating it yields CASARGYEQYF.

The chain links TRBV10-3 to TRBJ2-1; 10 bases are shared with TRBD1. This CDR3 comprises 17 residues. With V trimmed by 0 bases and J by 5 bases, 7 bases remained unmatched. Per germline, CDR1 ENHRY and CDR2 SYGVKD. The CDR3 sequence is CAISESLGQGWNNEQFF. The DNA of the CDR3 is TGTGCCATCAGTGAGTCGCTGGGACAGGGGTGGAACAATGAGCAGTTCTTC.

This chain joins TRBV7-8 and TRBJ1-4, with D possibly being TRBD1 (6 bases). This CDR3 is 18 amino acids long. The germline V gene has CDR1 SGHVS and CDR2 FQNEAQ. Trimming removed 2 bases from V and 0 bases from J, with 16 bases in between. The CDR3, as DNA: TGTGCCAGCAGCTTATGGACAGTCGAACCCACAACTAATGAAAAACTGTTTTTT. Its protein product is CASSLWTVEPTTNEKLFF.

The gene calls are TRBV6-5 and TRBJ2-7, with D maybe TRBD1 (5 bases). V lost 2 bases and J 8 bases, leaving 10 bases between the germline ends. In germline, CDR1 is MNHEY, CDR2 SVGAGI. The CDR3 has 12 residues. The CDR3 is CASSYHQGQQYF. For the CDR3, the DNA is TGTGCCAGCAGTTACCACCAGGGTCAGCAGTACTTC.